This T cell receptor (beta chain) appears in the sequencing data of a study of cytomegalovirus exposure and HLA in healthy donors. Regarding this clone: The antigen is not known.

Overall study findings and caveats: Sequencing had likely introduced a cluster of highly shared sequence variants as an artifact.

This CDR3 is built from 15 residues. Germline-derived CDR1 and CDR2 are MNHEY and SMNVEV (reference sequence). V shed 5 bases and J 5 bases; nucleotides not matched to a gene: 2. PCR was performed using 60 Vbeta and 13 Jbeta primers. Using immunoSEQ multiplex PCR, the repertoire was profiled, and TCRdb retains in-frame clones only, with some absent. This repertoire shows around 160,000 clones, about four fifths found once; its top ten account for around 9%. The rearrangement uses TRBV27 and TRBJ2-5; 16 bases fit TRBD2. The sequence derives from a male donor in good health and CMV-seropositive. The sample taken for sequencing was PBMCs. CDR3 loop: CASSRGLAGGETQYF. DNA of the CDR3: TGTGCCAGCAGTAGGGGACTAGCGGGGGGGGAGACCCAGTACTTC.